These 16 T cell receptor beta chains came from one sample sequenced in a study of blood T cell repertoires in COVID-19. The data were produced by immunoSEQ multiplex PCR, yet TCRdb's version contains in-frame clones alone and is incomplete. The data contain more than 200,000 clones, about 85% of them singletons. Specimen: peripheral blood. All receptors come from a man between 65 and 85 years old with acute or convalescent COVID-19.

This chain's CDR3 is CASSAGVAGTPYEKLFF. The DNA of the CDR3 is TGTGCCAGCAGCGCTGGAGTAGCCGGGACACCGTATGAAAAACTGTTTTTT. The chain is built from TRBV7-9 and TRBJ1-4, with D tentatively TRBD1 (6 bases). Germline V CDR1 and CDR2: SEHNR, FQNEAQ (reference sequence). The CDR3 covers 17 residues. Trimming left V 5 bases short and J 6 bases short, with 22 bases between.

V usage is TRBV7-6 and J usage is TRBJ1-4; tentative D call: TRBD1 (5 bases). CDR1 and CDR2 from the germline V gene are SGHVS and FNYEAQ. Between the trimmed V and J ends, which lost 4 bases and 4 bases, there was a span of 10 bases. CDR3 length: 14 residues. CDR3 DNA: TGTGCCAGCAGCTCACGACAGAATAATGAAAAACTGTTTTTT. It translates to CASSSRQNNEKLFF. The full variable domain, rest sourced from reference TRBV7-6 and TRBJ1-4, is GAGVSQSPRYKVTKRGQDVALRCDPISGHVSLYWYRQALGQGPEFLTYFNYEAQQDKSGLPNDRFSAERPEGSISTLTIQRTEQRDSAMYRCASSSRQNNEKLFFGSGTQLSVL.

The chain has TRBV18 and TRBJ2-2, with TRBD2 identical over 12 bases. This CDR3 is 16 amino acids long. Germline assignment: CDR1 KGHSH and CDR2 LQKENI. Trimming removed 3 bases from V and 5 bases from J; junction bases left unmatched: 4. CDR3 nucleotides: TGTGCCAGCTCACCTCGACTAGCGGGAGAAACCGGGGAGCTGTTTTTT. Amino acids: CASSPRLAGETGELFF.

CDR3 loop: CASSVSGTVNEKLFF. The CDR3 nucleotides are TGTGCCAGCAGTGTTTCCGGGACAGTGAATGAAAAACTGTTTTTT. The V call is TRBV27, the J call TRBJ1-4; 7 positions match TRBD1. Looked up from germline, CDR1 is MNHEY and CDR2 is SMNVEV (reference sequence). J lost 5 bases, V lost 5 bases, and 8 bases had no gene match. This CDR3 contains 15 residues.

The V gene is TRBV29-1, the J gene TRBJ2-7, with 12 bases lining up with TRBD2. The CDR3 consists of 13 residues. V dropped 7 bases and J dropped 6; count of bases not matched to a gene: 7. Germline-derived CDR1 and CDR2 are SQVTM and ANQGSEA. CDR3: CSGRTSGVSEQYF. The CDR3 DNA is TGCAGCGGTCGGACTAGCGGGGTATCCGAGCAGTACTTC.

The genes are TRBV6-1 and TRBJ2-3; TRBD2 is a possible D gene (6 bases). CDR1 is MNHNS, CDR2 SASEGT, per germline. The CDR3 is 15 amino acids. Trimming took 1 base from V and 0 from J, leaving 8 bases between them. The CDR3 is CASSEGSGSTDTQYF. As DNA, the CDR3 is TGTGCCAGCAGTGAAGGCAGCGGGAGCACAGATACGCAGTATTTT.

The chain has TRBV5-6 and TRBJ1-5; D is perhaps TRBD1 (6 bases). Germline CDR1 SGHDT, CDR2 YYEEEE. Trimming shortened V by 4 bases and J by 3 bases, and 14 bases separated the two germline ends. The CDR3 length is 15 residues. CDR3 residues: CASSESGGLNQPQHF. In nucleotides, the CDR3 is TGTGCCAGCAGCGAGTCGGGGGGCCTCAATCAGCCCCAGCATTTT.

The chain couples TRBV7-9 to TRBJ2-2; a weak D match, TRBD2 (5 bases). This CDR3 has 15 residues. Germline V gene lookup returns CDR1 SEHNR and CDR2 FQNEAQ (reference sequence). V lost 7 bases to trimming and J lost 2 bases, with 14 bases between them. This CDR3 reads CASIPPGLNTGELFF. In nucleotides, the CDR3 is TGTGCCAGCATCCCCCCCGGACTTAACACCGGGGAGCTGTTTTTT.

This clone was observed once. This chain connects TRBV2 to TRBJ2-1, with 7 bases aligning to TRBD1. The CDR3 is 13 residues long. J gave up 11 bases and V 5 bases, and 9 bases lay outside the gene matches. The germline CDR1 and CDR2 sequences are SNHLY and FYNNEI. CDR3 DNA sequence: TGTGCCAGCAGTACCCCGACAGGGAGCAAGCAGTTCTTC. Protein product: CASSTPTGSKQFF.

This chain uses TRBV4-2 with TRBJ2-3, with 13 bases identical to TRBD2. The CDR3 runs 15 residues. CDR1 and CDR2 from the germline V gene are LGHNA and YNFKEQ. The V segment lost 3 bases and the J segment 10 bases; nucleotides outside the gene matches: 7. This CDR3 reads CASSQIGTSGNAQYF. CDR3 in DNA: TGTGCCAGCAGCCAGATCGGGACTAGCGGGAATGCGCAGTATTTT.

This chain's CDR3 is CASSQVEEQFF. CDR3 nucleotides: TGTGCCAGCAGCCAAGTTGAGGAGCAGTTCTTC. V usage is TRBV3-1 (or the pseudogene TRBV3-2) and J usage is TRBJ2-1; D ambiguous. Germline V gene sequence: CDR1 LGHDT, CDR2 YNNKEL (reference sequence). The CDR3 sequence is 11 residues long. The germline V and J ends were trimmed by 1 base and 10 bases, with 5 bases remaining between them.

The CDR3 sequence is CASSGAGALNYGYTF. Written as DNA, the CDR3 is TGTGCCAGCAGTGGAGCAGGGGCTTTAAACTATGGCTACACCTTC. The chain is built from TRBV6-1 and TRBJ1-2; D may be TRBD1 (6 bases). CDR1 is MNHNS, CDR2 SASEGT, per germline. Trimming left V 4 bases short and J 2 bases short, with 14 bases between. The CDR3 runs 15 residues.

V and J are TRBV2 and TRBJ2-1; 11 bases fit TRBD2. The germline gives CDR1 SNHLY, CDR2 FYNNEI. The ends lost 2 bases at V and 2 bases at J; junction bases unmatched: 8. The CDR3 sequence is 18 residues long. CDR3 residues: CASSEQLVSGRAYNEQFF. CDR3 DNA sequence: TGTGCCAGCAGTGAACAACTTGTTAGCGGGAGGGCCTACAATGAGCAGTTCTTC.

V is TRBV24-1 and J is TRBJ1-5, with TRBD1 identical over 9 bases. Germline V gene lookup returns CDR1 KGHDR and CDR2 SFDVKD. CDR3 length: 16 amino acids. Trimming took 5 bases from V and 3 from J; bases not matched to a gene: 7. This CDR3 is CATSGPGTGNNQPQHF. The CDR3 region has the DNA TGTGCCACCAGTGGTCCCGGGACAGGGAACAATCAGCCCCAGCATTTT.

This chain joins TRBV29-1 and TRBJ2-1, with D possibly matching TRBD1 (5 bases). V was clipped by 1 base and J by 3 bases, with 28 bases between them. This CDR3 region has 20 residues. The germline V gene encodes CDR1 SQVTM and CDR2 ANQGSEA. Written as DNA, the CDR3 is TGCAGCGTTGAAGCCTCAAACCAGGGAACCCCGAACGACTTCTACAATGAGCAGTTCTTC. This codes for CSVEASNQGTPNDFYNEQFF.

Comments on this clone: The identical CDR3 is also encoded by other nucleotide sequences in the sample. The chain's CDR3 is CASSQLRETQYF. The CDR3 nucleotides are TGTGCCAGCAGCCAACTCAGGGAGACCCAGTACTTC. V gene TRBV3-1 (or the pseudogene TRBV3-2) combines with J gene TRBJ2-5; no firm D call. This CDR3 has 12 amino acids. V was cut by 2 bases and J by 5 bases, with 6 bases left in between. Germline CDR1 is LGHDT and CDR2 is YNNKEL (reference sequence).